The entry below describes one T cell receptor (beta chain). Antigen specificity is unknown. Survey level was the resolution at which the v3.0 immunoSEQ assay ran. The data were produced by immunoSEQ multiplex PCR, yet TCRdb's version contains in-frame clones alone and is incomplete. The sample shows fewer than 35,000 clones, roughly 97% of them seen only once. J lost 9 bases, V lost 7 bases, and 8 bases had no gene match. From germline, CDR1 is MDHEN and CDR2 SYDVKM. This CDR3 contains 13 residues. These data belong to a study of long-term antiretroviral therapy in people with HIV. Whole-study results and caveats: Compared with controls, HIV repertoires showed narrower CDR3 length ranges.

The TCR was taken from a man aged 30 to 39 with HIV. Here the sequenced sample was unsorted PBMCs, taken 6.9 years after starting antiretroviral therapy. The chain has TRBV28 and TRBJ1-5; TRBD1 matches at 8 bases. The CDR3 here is CASTRTGSLPQHF. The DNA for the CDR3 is TGTGCCAGCACCAGGACAGGGTCTTTGCCCCAGCATTTT.